The T cell receptor beta chain under discussion was sequenced for a study of T cell changes during pregnancy in multiple sclerosis. The table came from immunoSEQ multiplex PCR; TCRdb's copy has only in-frame clones and leaves some out. The sample includes 75,000 to 95,000 clones, approximately 92% of them seen just once. This clone was found a few times. V was trimmed by 7 bases and J by 2 bases, leaving 8 bases between them. CDR3 size: 12 residues. The germline CDR1 and CDR2 sequences are SNHLY and FYNNEI. The clonotype comes from a female donor with multiple sclerosis, enrolled in a pregnancy study. This sequence joins TRBV2 and TRBJ1-2; D possibly corresponds to TRBD1 (6 bases). The material was peripheral blood, obtained in the first trimester of pregnancy. CDR3 sequence: CASTQGNYGYTF. The CDR3 region has the DNA TGTGCCAGCACGCAGGGGAACTATGGCTACACCTTC.